This T cell receptor beta chain was obtained from a study of blood T cell repertoires in COVID-19. This table comes from immunoSEQ multiplex PCR, and its TCRdb copy is limited to in-frame clones, with some not included. The sample has around 140,000 clones, 86% seen once. V lost 2 bases to trimming and J lost 5 bases, with 6 bases between them. The CDR3 loop spans 12 amino acids. This TCR derives from a woman aged 70-85 years with COVID-19, enrolled during active disease. The source material was peripheral blood. The chain couples TRBV12-3 or TRBV12-4 to TRBJ1-1, with no clear D. The CDR3 coding sequence is TGTGCCAGCAGTTTAAGGAGAACTGAAGCTTTCTTT. It encodes CASSLRRTEAFF.